Following are 22 T cell receptor beta chains from one sample sequenced in a study of OX40 agonist ivuxolimab in advanced cancers. Assay used: immunoSEQ multiplex PCR; TCRdb lists only in-frame clones, some missing. The table records 25,000 or so clones, just under 75% of them present only once. The source material was CD4+ or CD8+ T cells sorted from blood, sampled in a trial of the OX40 agonist ivuxolimab. The receptors derive from an adult with an advanced solid tumor such as melanoma, head and neck, liver or kidney cancer.

The gene calls are TRBV6-5 and TRBJ2-7, with a possible D match to TRBD1 (6 bases). V lost 0 bases, J lost 5 bases, and 8 bases lay in between. CDR3 length: 13 amino acids. CDR1 is MNHEY and CDR2 is SVGAGI in the germline V gene. The CDR3 protein is CASSYSNRDEQYF. For the CDR3, the DNA is TGTGCCAGCAGTTACTCGAACAGGGACGAGCAGTACTTC.

The chain combines TRBV5-6 with TRBJ2-7; 14 positions agree with TRBD2. The CDR3 is 16 amino acids. Looked up from germline, CDR1 is SGHDT and CDR2 is YYEEEE. The V and J ends lost 4 bases and 2 bases, in that order; junction bases with no gene match: 5. Written as DNA, the CDR3 is TGTGCCAGCAGCCCGGGACTAGCGGGGGCAACCTACGAGCAGTACTTC. Residues: CASSPGLAGATYEQYF.

The genes are TRBV7-9 and TRBJ2-3, with TRBD2 identical over 10 bases. This CDR3 comprises 16 residues. Germline CDR1 SEHNR, CDR2 FQNEAQ (reference sequence). V gave up 0 bases and J gave up 0 bases; unmatched junction bases: 0. The CDR3 nucleotides read TGTGCCAGCAGCTTAGCACTAGCGGGGAGCACAGATACGCAGTATTTT. Encoded protein: CASSLALAGSTDTQYF.

The chain combines TRBV11-2 with TRBJ1-1; tentative D call: TRBD1 (6 bases). The CDR3 runs to 12 residues. The V gene lost 5 bases and the J gene lost 10 bases, with 14 bases spanning the gap. The germline V gene encodes CDR1 SGHAT and CDR2 FQNNGV. CDR3 loop: CASSPTGTTAFF. The CDR3, as DNA: TGTGCCAGCAGCCCCACGGGGACAACAGCTTTCTTT.

In this sample, this clone turned up a few times. The chain uses TRBV6-5 and TRBJ2-5; TRBD2 matches 9 bases. Germline values: CDR1 MNHEY, CDR2 SVGAGI. J was trimmed by 2 bases and V by 2 bases; bases with no gene match: 3. The CDR3 spans 15 residues. The CDR3 reads CASSYVTSGQETQYF. CDR3 nucleotides: TGTGCCAGCAGTTACGTGACTAGCGGACAAGAGACCCAGTACTTC.

The genes are TRBV6-6 and TRBJ1-2; D unresolved. Germline V CDR1 and CDR2: MNHNY, SVGAGI (reference sequence). The V end lost 6 bases, the J end lost 5 bases, and 7 bases lay between the germline ends. This CDR3 is built from 11 residues. The chain's CDR3 is CASRTEYGYTF. CDR3 bases: TGTGCCAGCAGGACTGAATATGGCTACACCTTC.

The gene calls are TRBV27 and TRBJ2-4, with D possibly matching TRBD1 (5 bases). Germline V gene sequence: CDR1 MNHEY, CDR2 SMNVEV (reference sequence). The CDR3 has 15 amino acids. V lost 2 bases, J lost 5 bases, and 13 bases lay in between. Written as DNA, the CDR3 is TGTGCCAGCAGTTTAGGGGCAGGTTATGAAAACATTCAGTACTTC. Its translation is CASSLGAGYENIQYF.

V is TRBV6-1 and J is TRBJ2-7, with a possible D match to TRBD2 (6 bases). Germline CDR1 MNHNS, CDR2 SASEGT. Trimming pared 7 bases from V and 1 base from J, leaving 14 bases between. The CDR3 is made up of 14 amino acids. The CDR3 DNA sequence: TGTGCCAGCACCCAGTGGGGGGTATCCTACGAGCAGTACTTC. Protein: CASTQWGVSYEQYF.

The V call is TRBV9, the J call TRBJ2-7, with D tentatively TRBD1 (6 bases). V lost 0 bases and J lost 4, with 20 bases in between. Germline V gene sequence: CDR1 SGDLS, CDR2 YYNGEE. The CDR3 loop spans 17 amino acids. The DNA for the CDR3 is TGTGCCAGCAGCGTAGGTCCGAACAGGGACCGTCCATACGAGCAGTACTTC. Amino acid sequence: CASSVGPNRDRPYEQYF.

This clone was seen only a few times. V is TRBV4-1 and J is TRBJ1-1, with 7 positions matching TRBD1. CDR3 length equals 13 residues. Looked up from germline, CDR1 is MGHRA and CDR2 is YSYEKL. V trimming: 4 bases; J trimming: 4 bases; junction bases outside the gene matches: 3. In DNA, the CDR3 is TGCGCCAGCAGCCCCAGGGGGGTCACTGAAGCTTTCTTT. Its translation is CASSPRGVTEAFF.

The chain recombines TRBV4-2 with TRBJ2-1, with 14 bases that match TRBD2. Germline V gene sequence: CDR1 LGHNA, CDR2 YNFKEQ. This CDR3 region has 16 residues. Losses at the gene ends were 2 bases for V and 7 bases for J; bases not matched to a gene: 4. For the CDR3, the DNA is TGTGCCAGCAGCCAAACGGGGACTAGCGGGGGAAATGAGCAGTTCTTC. Residues: CASSQTGTSGGNEQFF.

The sample holds many counts of this clone. The rearrangement uses TRBV14 and TRBJ1-1, with D perhaps TRBD1 (6 bases). CDR1 is SGHDN, CDR2 FVKESK, per germline. The CDR3 length is 21 residues. V dropped 3 bases and J dropped 5 bases, with 34 bases sitting between them. Here the CDR3 DNA reads TGTGCCAGCAGCCACCTTCCGGGACACCCATCATTAAACGCCGGGATAACTGAAGCTTTCTTT. The encoded protein is CASSHLPGHPSLNAGITEAFF.

The V gene is TRBV29-1, the J gene TRBJ2-2, with a possible D match to TRBD2 (7 bases). Germline V lookup: CDR1 SQVTM, CDR2 ANQGSEA. V was pared by 7 bases and J by 3 bases, with 12 bases between. The CDR3 covers 13 residues. The CDR3: CSALGGDTGELFF. DNA of the CDR3: TGCAGCGCCTTAGGGGGGGACACCGGGGAGCTGTTTTTT.

This chain joins TRBV29-1 and TRBJ1-3, with a tentative D call TRBD1 (5 bases). The ends were cut back, 3 bases at V and 1 base at J, with 13 bases in the middle. This CDR3 region has 15 residues. Per germline, CDR1 SQVTM and CDR2 ANQGSEA. The CDR3 sequence is CSVEGGDGSGNTIYF. In DNA form, the CDR3 reads TGCAGCGTTGAGGGGGGGGACGGTTCTGGAAACACCATATATTTT.

On this clone itself: A much larger clone lies a single base off, so this may be a read error. This same CDR3 is encoded by further DNA sequences in the sample. V is TRBV29-1 and J is TRBJ2-1, with 8 nucleotides matching TRBD2. This CDR3 region has 18 residues. Germline V gene data show CDR1 as SQVTM and CDR2 as ANQGSEA. CDR3 DNA: TGCCGCGTGGACGGGGGGGGAGGGGCAGGAGGTTCCTACAATGAGCAGTTCTTC. It translates to CRVDGGGGAGGSYNEQFF.

J is TRBJ1-1 and V is TRBV5-1, with D possibly TRBD1 on 5 matching bases. This CDR3 region has 14 residues. V was pared by 5 bases and J by 7 bases, with 18 bases between. Germline lookup yields CDR1 SGHRS and CDR2 YFSETQ. CDR3 in DNA: TGCGCCAGCAGAGGGGCCGAGGGAGGGAGTGAAGCTTTCTTT. Translating gives CASRGAEGGSEAFF.

The rearrangement joins TRBV5-1 to TRBJ2-5, with 8 bases fitting TRBD2. The ends lost 6 bases at V and 0 bases at J; junction bases unmatched: 4. This CDR3 comprises 14 residues. Germline V CDR1 and CDR2: SGHRS, YFSETQ. The CDR3 reads CASTRGGYQETQYF. CDR3 nucleotide sequence: TGCGCCAGCACCCGGGGGGGCTACCAAGAGACCCAGTACTTC.

The genes are TRBV6-5 and TRBJ2-7, with a weak D call TRBD2 (6 bases). V was clipped by 8 bases and J by 2 bases, with 13 bases between them. This CDR3 comprises 13 residues. CDR1 and CDR2 (germline): MNHEY, SVGAGI. This CDR3 reads CASGPGETYEQYF. In DNA, the CDR3 is TGTGCCAGCGGCCCGGGGGAGACCTACGAGCAGTACTTC.

Worth noting for this clone: This specimen includes other DNA sequences encoding the same CDR3. The chain recombines TRBV11-1 with TRBJ2-7; weak D call: TRBD1 (5 bases). The CDR3 totals 14 residues. The germline V gene has CDR1 SGHAT and CDR2 FQDESV (reference sequence). Trimming pared 2 bases from V and 2 bases from J, leaving 10 bases between. DNA of the CDR3: TGTGCCAGCAGCTTACTACAAGGGGCCTACGAGCAGTACTTC. Encoded protein: CASSLLQGAYEQYF.

This sequence joins TRBV7-9 and TRBJ1-2, with a weak D call TRBD1 (5 bases). Germline V gives CDR1 SEHNR, CDR2 FQNEAQ (reference sequence). V shed 5 bases and J shed 6 bases, with 13 bases lying between them. This CDR3 is 13 amino acids long. The CDR3 protein is CASSPQGFNGYTF. In nucleotides, the CDR3 is TGTGCCAGCAGCCCGCAGGGTTTCAATGGCTACACCTTC.

Worth noting for this clone: One end of the junction varies from germline; a read error may be responsible. V and J are TRBV5-3 and TRBJ2-7; D gene ambiguous. TRBV5-3 falls under the ORF class, with uncertain function. The CDR3 covers 12 residues. CDR3 in amino acids: CASSLVRAEQYF. The CDR3 bases are TGTGCCAGCAGCTTGGTCCGTGCCGAGCAGTACTTC.

The rearrangement links TRBV9 to TRBJ1-5, with a weak D call TRBD1 (6 bases). With 3 bases removed from V and 1 base from J, the gap between germline ends came to 11 bases. In germline, CDR1 is SGDLS, CDR2 YYNGEE. The CDR3 has 15 residues. This CDR3 is CASSGGGQSNQPQHF. CDR3 coding DNA: TGTGCCAGCAGCGGTGGGGGGCAGAGCAATCAGCCCCAGCATTTT.